The clone carrying this T cell receptor (beta chain) was detected only once. CDR3 length: 13 amino acids. V was cut by 6 bases and J by 8 bases, with 16 bases left in between. These data come from a study of blood T cell repertoires in COVID-19. Study as a whole: Whether acute or convalescent, the COVID-19 samples came from the United States, Italy and Spain. T cells, B-cell-depleted T cells, or PBMCs supplied cDNA or gDNA.

Authors' methods: Reference gene primer amplification gave estimated nucleated cell counts. Generated by immunoSEQ multiplex PCR, the TCRdb table keeps only in-frame clones and is missing some. The DNA gave D and trimming, while V, J and clone size come from that table. The table includes 260,000 or so clones, 88% detected once. This rearrangement joins TRBV12-3 or TRBV12-4 to TRBJ1-2, with a possible D match to TRBD1 (5 bases). Sequencing was carried out using peripheral blood. The sequence derives from a man between 18 and 35 years old with active or convalescent COVID-19. CDR3 sequence reads: CASRAPGLGGYTF. The CDR3 DNA reads as TGTGCCAGCAGAGCCCCGGGACTGGGGGGCTACACCTTC.